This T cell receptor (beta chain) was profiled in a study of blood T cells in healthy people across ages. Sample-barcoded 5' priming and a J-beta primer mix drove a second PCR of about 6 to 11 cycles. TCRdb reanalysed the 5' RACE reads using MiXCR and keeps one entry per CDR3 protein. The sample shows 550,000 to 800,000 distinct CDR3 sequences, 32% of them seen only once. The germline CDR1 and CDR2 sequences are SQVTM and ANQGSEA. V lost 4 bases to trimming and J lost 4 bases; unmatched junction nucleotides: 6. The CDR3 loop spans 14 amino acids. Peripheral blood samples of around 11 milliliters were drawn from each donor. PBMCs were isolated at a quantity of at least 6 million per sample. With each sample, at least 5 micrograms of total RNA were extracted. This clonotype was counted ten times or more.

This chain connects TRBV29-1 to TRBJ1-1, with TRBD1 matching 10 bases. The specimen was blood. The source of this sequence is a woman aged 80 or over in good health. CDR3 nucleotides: TGCAGCGTTGCACGGGACAGGGGTGGCACTGAAGCTTTCTTT. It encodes CSVARDRGGTEAFF.